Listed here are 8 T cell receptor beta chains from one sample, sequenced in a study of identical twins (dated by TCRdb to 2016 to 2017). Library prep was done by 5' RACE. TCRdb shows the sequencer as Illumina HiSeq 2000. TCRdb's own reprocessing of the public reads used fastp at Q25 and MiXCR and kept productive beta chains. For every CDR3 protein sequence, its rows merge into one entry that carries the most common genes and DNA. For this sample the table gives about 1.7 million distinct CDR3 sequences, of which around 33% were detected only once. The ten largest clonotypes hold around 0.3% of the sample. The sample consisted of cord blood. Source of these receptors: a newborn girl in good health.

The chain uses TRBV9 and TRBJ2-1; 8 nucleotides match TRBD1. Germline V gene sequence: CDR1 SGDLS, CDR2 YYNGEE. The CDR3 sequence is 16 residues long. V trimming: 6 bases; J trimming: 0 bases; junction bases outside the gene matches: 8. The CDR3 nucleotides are TGTGCCAGCACCGTCGGACAGGGCTCCTCCTACAATGAGCAGTTCTTC. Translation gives CASTVGQGSSYNEQFF. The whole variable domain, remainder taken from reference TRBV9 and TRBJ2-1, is DSGVTQTPKHLITATGQRVTLRCSPRSGDLSVYWYQQSLDQGLQFLIQYYNGEERAKGNILERFSAQQFPDLHSELNLSSLELGDSALYFCASTVGQGSSYNEQFFGPGTRLTVL.

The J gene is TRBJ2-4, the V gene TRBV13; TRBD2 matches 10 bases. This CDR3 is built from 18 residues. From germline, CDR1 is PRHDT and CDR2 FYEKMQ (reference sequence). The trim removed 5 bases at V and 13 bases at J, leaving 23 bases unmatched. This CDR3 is CASSAIRLAGAAYNEQYF. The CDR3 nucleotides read TGTGCCAGCAGCGCGATCCGGCTAGCGGGGGCCGCCTACAATGAGCAGTACTTC. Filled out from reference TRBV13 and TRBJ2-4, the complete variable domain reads AAGVIQSPRHLIKEKRETATLKCYPIPRHDTVYWYQQGPGQDPQFLISFYEKMQSDKGSIPDRFSAQQFSDYHSELNMSSLELGDSALYFCASSAIRLAGAAYNEQYFGAGTRLSVL.

CDR3 residues: CASSPTKLAGGADTQYF. The CDR3 nucleotides read TGCGCCAGCAGCCCAACGAAACTAGCGGGAGGGGCAGATACGCAGTATTTT. The chain is built from TRBV4-1 and TRBJ2-3, with 13 bases matching TRBD2. The V and J ends lost 4 bases and 4 bases, in that order; junction bases with no gene match: 8. Germline CDR1 MGHRA, CDR2 YSYEKL. The length of the CDR3 is 17 residues.

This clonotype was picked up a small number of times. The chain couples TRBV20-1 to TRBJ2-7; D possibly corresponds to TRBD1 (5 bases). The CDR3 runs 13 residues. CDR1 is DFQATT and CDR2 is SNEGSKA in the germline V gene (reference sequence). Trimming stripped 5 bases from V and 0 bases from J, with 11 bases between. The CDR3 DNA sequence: TGCAGTGCTGGCGGACAAATCTCCTACGAGCAGTACTTC. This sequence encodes CSAGGQISYEQYF.

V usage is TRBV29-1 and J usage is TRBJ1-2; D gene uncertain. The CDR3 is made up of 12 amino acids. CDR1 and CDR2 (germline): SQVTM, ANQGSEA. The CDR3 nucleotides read TGCAGGGGTGAGGGTCCCATCTATGGCTACACCTTC. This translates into CRGEGPIYGYTF. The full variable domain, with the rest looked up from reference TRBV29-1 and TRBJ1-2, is SAVISQKPSRDICQRGTSLTIQCQVDSQVTMMFWYRQQPGQSLTLIATANQGSEATYESGFVIDKFPISRPNLTFSTLTVSNMSPEDSSIYLCRGEGPIYGYTFGSGTRLTVV.

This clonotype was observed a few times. CDR3 in amino acids: CASSQTGSYYGYTF. In DNA, the CDR3 is TGTGCCAGCAGCCAGACAGGGTCCTACTATGGCTACACCTTC. J is TRBJ1-2 and V is TRBV6-1; TRBD1 matches at 7 bases. The CDR3 is 14 amino acids. Trimming cost V 6 bases and J 3 bases; bases outside gene matches: 7. Germline lookup yields CDR1 MNHNS and CDR2 SASEGT.

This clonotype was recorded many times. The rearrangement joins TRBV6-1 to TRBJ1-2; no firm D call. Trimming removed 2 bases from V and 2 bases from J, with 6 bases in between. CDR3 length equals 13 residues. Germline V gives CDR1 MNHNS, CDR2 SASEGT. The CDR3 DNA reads TGTGCCAGCAGTGAAAGGGAGAACTATGGCTACACCTTC. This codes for CASSERENYGYTF.

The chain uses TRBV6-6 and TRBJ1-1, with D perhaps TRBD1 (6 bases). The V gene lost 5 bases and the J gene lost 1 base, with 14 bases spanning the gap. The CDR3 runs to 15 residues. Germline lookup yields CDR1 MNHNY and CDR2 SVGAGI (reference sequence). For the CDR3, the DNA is TGTGCCAGCAGTCCTCACAGGGACGGGAACACTGAAGCTTTCTTT. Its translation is CASSPHRDGNTEAFF.